This TCR beta chain was profiled in a study of tumour-infiltrating T cells in Burkitt lymphoma. In this sample, this clone turned up a few times. The CDR3 length is 14 residues. The V and J ends lost 7 bases and 4 bases, in that order; junction bases with no gene match: 3. Germline loops: CDR1 LNHDA, CDR2 SQIVND (reference sequence). The protocol was immunoSEQ multiplex PCR, while the TCRdb copy is restricted to in-frame clones and leaves out a portion. Of 2,000 to 2,500 clones listed, around 24% are singletons. V gene TRBV19 combines with J gene TRBJ2-2; TRBD1 matches at 10 bases. The TCR was taken from a human donor with relapsed Burkitt lymphoma. Some clones in this sample may be carry-over from other donors' samples. The sample comprised tumor tissue from a relapse. The CDR3 DNA reads TGTGCCAGTACCTGGACAGGGGGCACCGGGGAGCTGTTTTTT. As protein: CASTWTGGTGELFF.